The T cell receptor (beta chain) described here comes from a study of memory B cells and T cells in multiple sclerosis. Germline V gives CDR1 SGHAT, CDR2 FQNNGV. This CDR3 is 19 amino acids long. V lost 4 bases to trimming and J lost 4 bases; unmatched junction nucleotides: 11. The protocol was immunoSEQ multiplex PCR, while the TCRdb copy is restricted to in-frame clones and leaves out a portion. The sample yields about 42,000 clones, about 80% seen once. After stimulus-free culture, autoproliferating CFSE-dim and non-proliferating CFSE-high T cells were sequenced separately. Cultures began with roughly 5x10^7 CFSE-labeled PBMCs, unstimulated for under 8 days, with replicate wells pooled. The PBMCs received approximately 0.5 uM CFSE and serum-free culture with no added stimuli. Points on this clone: Its target is unknown.

This chain links TRBV11-2 with TRBJ2-2, with 14 bases fitting TRBD2. The receptor was isolated from a human donor with multiple sclerosis. The sample comprised PBMCs from blood kept in culture. Here the CDR3 reads CASSYRLAGGRMGTGELFF. In nucleotides, the CDR3 is TGTGCCAGCAGCTATAGACTAGCGGGGGGGAGGATGGGCACCGGGGAGCTGTTTTTT.